These 23 T cell receptor beta chains originate from one sample sequenced in a study of response to subunit inactivated influenza vaccine. TCRdb reprocessed the RT-PCR reads with MiXCR, giving one entry per CDR3 protein. The sample lists around 190,000 distinct CDR3 sequences, about 15% occurring once. Specimen: CD8+ T cells sorted from PBMCs, collected around 5 days after vaccination. Receptor source: a man between 45 and 60 years old who received an inactivated influenza vaccine.

This clonotype turned up a few times. The chain links TRBV3-1 to TRBJ2-1, with 8 bases aligning to TRBD2. Losses at the gene ends were 4 bases for V and 5 bases for J; bases not matched to a gene: 10. The CDR3 consists of 16 residues. Germline CDR1 LGHDT, CDR2 YNNKEL (reference sequence). This CDR3 is CASSPFGSGANNEQFF. DNA for the CDR3: TGTGCCAGCAGCCCCTTCGGTAGCGGGGCCAACAATGAGCAGTTCTTC.

The V gene is TRBV6-5, the J gene TRBJ2-3; D gene uncertain. Trimming pared 8 bases from V and 4 bases from J, leaving 7 bases between. There are 11 residues in the CDR3. Germline V CDR1 and CDR2: MNHEY, SVGAGI. This chain's CDR3 is CASSDADTQYF. CDR3 nucleotide sequence: TGTGCCAGCTCAGACGCAGATACGCAGTATTTT.

This clonotype has a count of ten or more. The rearrangement joins TRBV7-8 to TRBJ2-7; TRBD1 aligns across 9 bases. J lost 5 bases, V lost 4 bases, and 9 bases had no gene match. The germline V gene has CDR1 SGHVS and CDR2 FQNEAQ. The CDR3 has 15 amino acids. CDR3 protein: CASSSRHRGLDEQYF. CDR3 coding DNA: TGTGCCAGCAGCTCCAGACACAGGGGGCTGGACGAGCAGTACTTC.

This clonotype showed up just once. This chain joins TRBV7-9 and TRBJ1-1; TRBD1 aligns across 8 bases. The V gene's germline CDR1 is SEHNR and CDR2 FQNEAQ (reference sequence). The ends lost 4 bases at V and 7 bases at J; junction bases unmatched: 5. This CDR3 has 13 amino acids. CDR3 loop: CASSWTGWGEAFF. The CDR3 region has the DNA TGTGCCAGCAGCTGGACAGGGTGGGGTGAAGCTTTCTTT.

V usage is TRBV11-3 and J usage is TRBJ2-7; 9 bases line up with TRBD2. Germline-derived CDR1 and CDR2 are SGHNT and YENEEA. V gave up 1 base and J gave up 0 bases; unmatched junction bases: 1. This CDR3 is built from 15 residues. The CDR3 coding sequence is TGTGCCAGCAGCTTAGCTAGCGGGACCTCCTACGAGCAGTACTTC. Amino acid sequence: CASSLASGTSYEQYF.

The genes are TRBV20-1 and TRBJ2-2; D is ambiguous. V was cut by 5 bases and J by 7 bases, with 17 bases left in between. Germline V gene sequence: CDR1 DFQATT, CDR2 SNEGSKA (reference sequence). There are 14 residues in the CDR3. The CDR3 here is CSALDSLSGGELFF. The CDR3 DNA reads as TGCAGTGCTCTTGACTCCCTTTCGGGCGGGGAGCTGTTTTTT.

This clonotype was observed many times. Here the CDR3 DNA reads TGTGCCAGCAGTTGGGGGGCGAACACCGGGGAGCTGTTTTTT. Translating gives CASSWGANTGELFF. The chain uses TRBV11-2 and TRBJ2-2; D is perhaps TRBD2 (6 bases). The CDR3 runs 14 residues. Germline assignment: CDR1 SGHAT and CDR2 FQNNGV. V was cut by 6 bases and J by 0 bases, with 8 bases left in between.

The chain carries TRBV27 and TRBJ2-7; D gene ambiguous. The ends were cut back, 2 bases at V and 5 bases at J, with 10 bases in the middle. This CDR3 has 13 amino acids. CDR1 is MNHEY and CDR2 is SMNVEV in the germline V gene (reference sequence). The CDR3: CASSLMLSDEQYF. Written as DNA, the CDR3 is TGTGCCAGCAGTTTAATGCTATCAGACGAGCAGTACTTC.

This chain connects TRBV20-1 to TRBJ2-3; 10 bases fit TRBD2. The germline gives CDR1 DFQATT, CDR2 SNEGSKA (reference sequence). This CDR3 is built from 17 residues. V dropped 1 base and J dropped 6; count of bases not matched to a gene: 13. The CDR3 DNA follows: TGCAGTGCTAGAGTTCTTGGGGGTCTAGCGGGAGTGGATACGCAGTATTTT. Protein: CSARVLGGLAGVDTQYF.

The chain recombines TRBV7-9 with TRBJ2-6; 8 bases agree with TRBD2. Germline V lookup: CDR1 SEHNR, CDR2 FQNEAQ (reference sequence). Trimming took 5 bases from V and 1 from J; bases not matched to a gene: 7. This CDR3 comprises 17 residues. The CDR3 DNA reads TGTGCCAGCAGCCGGGGGGGGCCCCTTTCTGGGGCCAACGTCCTGACTTTC. It translates to CASSRGGPLSGANVLTF.

The V gene is TRBV7-2, the J gene TRBJ2-1, with D perhaps matching TRBD1 (6 bases). Trimming left V 1 base short and J 7 bases short, with 11 bases between. CDR1 and CDR2 (germline): SGHTA, FQGNSA. CDR3 length: 14 amino acids. The chain's CDR3 is CASSLGRGRNEQFF. In DNA form, the CDR3 reads TGTGCCAGCAGCTTAGGCAGGGGACGGAATGAGCAGTTCTTC.

This clonotype was found a few times. This chain joins TRBV20-1 and TRBJ2-1; the D is unclear. CDR1 and CDR2 from the germline V gene are DFQATT and SNEGSKA (reference sequence). V shed 0 bases and J shed 0 bases, with 12 bases lying between them. The CDR3 is 16 residues long. In DNA form, the CDR3 reads TGCAGTGCTAGAGATAACTCGCGCAGCTCCTACAATGAGCAGTTCTTC. Protein sequence: CSARDNSRSSYNEQFF.

The chain links TRBV12-3 or TRBV12-4 to TRBJ2-2; no clear D gene. V dropped 5 bases and J dropped 3 bases, with 10 bases sitting between them. The CDR3 runs to 14 residues. CDR3 in amino acids: CASSPSFYTGELFF. For the CDR3, the DNA is TGTGCCAGCAGTCCATCCTTTTACACCGGGGAGCTGTTTTTT.

This clonotype was seen a handful of times. This sequence joins TRBV7-8 and TRBJ2-7; 8 positions agree with TRBD2. CDR3 length equals 15 residues. Germline V gene data show CDR1 as SGHVS and CDR2 as FQNEAQ. With 6 bases clipped from V and 4 bases from J, the junction kept 11 bases outside the gene matches. The CDR3 region has the DNA TGTGCCAGCAGGCCACAAGAGCGGGGGTTTTACGAGCAGTACTTC. Amino acid sequence: CASRPQERGFYEQYF.

This chain uses TRBV18 with TRBJ1-1; D gene unclear. The CDR3 length is 13 residues. Germline V gene lookup returns CDR1 KGHSH and CDR2 LQKENI. Trimming shortened V by 2 bases and J by 4 bases, and 8 bases separated the two germline ends. In DNA, the CDR3 is TGTGCCAGCTCACCAGGGATTAGCACTGAAGCTTTCTTT. Translation: CASSPGISTEAFF.

This clonotype was observed many times. The chain links TRBV7-2 to TRBJ2-1; the D gene is possibly TRBD2 (5 bases). Germline V gene lookup returns CDR1 SGHTA and CDR2 FQGNSA. Trimming pared 1 base from V and 5 bases from J, leaving 12 bases between. The CDR3 loop spans 15 amino acids. The CDR3 spells CASSLGGSWDNEQFF. CDR3 sequence (DNA): TGTGCCAGCAGCTTAGGTGGGAGCTGGGACAATGAGCAGTTCTTC.

This clonotype came up a few times. The genes are TRBV4-3 and TRBJ2-7; 15 positions agree with TRBD2. This CDR3 is built from 16 residues. J lost 7 bases, V lost 4 bases, and 8 bases had no gene match. The germline V gene has CDR1 LGHNA and CDR2 YSLEER. CDR3 residues: CASSRGLAGGRGEQYF. The CDR3 DNA follows: TGCGCCAGCAGCCGGGGACTAGCGGGAGGCCGGGGGGAGCAGTACTTC.

The chain recombines TRBV30 with TRBJ2-3; 9 bases line up with TRBD2. Germline V CDR1 and CDR2: GTSNPN, SVGIG (reference sequence). V lost 0 bases, J lost 4 bases, and 5 bases stayed unmatched. This CDR3 has 15 residues. The CDR3 DNA sequence: TGTGCCTGGAGTGTACTTGGCGGGGGGGCAGATACGCAGTATTTT. Encoded protein: CAWSVLGGGADTQYF.

This clonotype was counted only a few times. The chain recombines TRBV29-1 with TRBJ2-3; 9 bases are shared with TRBD2. This CDR3 region has 15 residues. Losses at the gene ends were 3 bases for V and 0 bases for J; bases not matched to a gene: 4. Germline CDR1 reads SQVTM; CDR2 reads ANQGSEA. CDR3 sequence: CSVDQTSGSTDTQYF. CDR3 coding DNA: TGCAGCGTTGACCAGACTAGCGGAAGCACAGATACGCAGTATTTT.

The rearrangement joins TRBV12-3 or TRBV12-4 to TRBJ2-5, with 7 bases identical to TRBD1. After removal of 6 bases from V and 2 bases from J, the junction contained 6 bases not matched to a gene. The CDR3 is 14 amino acids. In nucleotides, the CDR3 is TGTGCCAGCAGCCGCGACAGGGCTCAAGAGACCCAGTACTTC. As protein: CASSRDRAQETQYF.

This clonotype was seen more than once but under ten times. The chain links TRBV25-1 to TRBJ1-4; D is ambiguous. Trimming cost V 3 bases and J 3 bases, with 8 bases left between them. Germline V gene data show CDR1 as MGHDK and CDR2 as SYGVNS. The CDR3 totals 14 residues. The DNA for the CDR3 is TGTGCCAGCAGTGAGTTCCAGGCTAATGAAAAACTGTTTTTT. It codes for CASSEFQANEKLFF.

J is TRBJ2-1 and V is TRBV12-3 or TRBV12-4; 7 nucleotides align to TRBD2. Trimming at V came to 3 bases and at J to 5 bases, leaving 7 bases not matched to a gene. This CDR3 spans 15 amino acids. Here the CDR3 reads CASSLLADPNNEQFF. The CDR3 nucleotides are TGTGCCAGCAGTTTGCTAGCGGACCCAAACAATGAGCAGTTCTTC.

This clonotype was seen more than once but under ten times. The chain employs TRBV7-3 and TRBJ1-1, with TRBD1 identical over 8 bases. V lost 1 base and J lost 5; bases outside the gene matches: 18. The CDR3 has 19 residues. Germline CDR1 reads SGHTA; CDR2 reads FQGTGA. In DNA, the CDR3 is TGTGCCAGCAGCTTAAGGTTAGCAGCAGGCAGGGGGCTTTCTACTGAAGCTTTCTTT. Translating it yields CASSLRLAAGRGLSTEAFF.